The 4 T cell receptor beta chains presented below share a single source sample, sequenced in a study of cytomegalovirus exposure and HLA in healthy donors. With 60 Vbeta and 13 Jbeta primers, the PCR was carried out. Generated by immunoSEQ multiplex PCR, the TCRdb table keeps only in-frame clones and is missing some. The table records about 160,000 clones, about three quarters of them present only once. Sequencing used PBMCs. All receptors come from a man aged 18 to 30 in good health and CMV-seropositive.

There are a few counts of this clone. This chain links TRBV6-1 with TRBJ1-2; 8 nucleotides line up with TRBD1. Per the germline V gene, CDR1 is MNHNS and CDR2 is SASEGT. The V segment lost 0 bases and the J segment 8 bases; nucleotides outside the gene matches: 8. This CDR3 contains 15 residues. The CDR3 is CASSEAFVQGAGYTF. Written as DNA, the CDR3 is TGTGCCAGCAGTGAAGCTTTCGTTCAGGGGGCAGGCTACACCTTC.

The chain joins TRBV30 to TRBJ1-1; tentatively, D is TRBD1 (6 bases). The length of the CDR3 is 12 residues. CDR1 and CDR2 (germline): GTSNPN, SVGIG (reference sequence). Trimming removed 3 bases at V and 5 bases at J, with 10 bases between. Written as DNA, the CDR3 is TGTGCCTGGAGCCAGGGGTGGACTGAAGCTTTCTTT. Translation gives CAWSQGWTEAFF. The whole variable domain, filled in from reference TRBV30 and TRBJ1-1, reads SQTIHQWPATLVQPVGSPLSLECTVEGTSNPNLYWYRQAAGRGLQLLFYSVGIGQISSEVPQNLSASRPQDRQFILSSKKLLLSDSGFYLCAWSQGWTEAFFGQGTRLTVV.

CDR3 bases: TGTGCCAGCAGCGGTGGGGCCCCCGGACTAGCGGGGCAAGAGACCCAGTACTTC. It encodes CASSGGAPGLAGQETQYF. This chain joins TRBV5-4 and TRBJ2-5; 12 bases line up with TRBD2. In germline, CDR1 is SGHNT, CDR2 YYREEE (reference sequence). The CDR3 spans 18 residues. V trimming: 4 bases; J trimming: 2 bases; junction bases outside the gene matches: 12.

There are a few counts of this clone. CDR3 bases: TGTGCCAGCAGTTTCTTGGCGGAAAGCAATCAGCCCCAGCATTTT. Its translation: CASSFLAESNQPQHF. The genes are TRBV28 and TRBJ1-5; D is ambiguous. The V end lost 3 bases, the J end lost 1 base, and 10 bases lay between the germline ends. CDR3 size: 15 residues. Per germline, CDR1 MDHEN and CDR2 SYDVKM. The full variable domain, completed using reference TRBV28 and TRBJ1-5, is DVKVTQSSRYLVKRTGEKVFLECVQDMDHENMFWYRQDPGLGLRLIYFSYDVKMKEKGDIPEGYSVSREKKERFSLILESASTNQTSMYLCASSFLAESNQPQHFGDGTRLSIL.